This entry features one T cell receptor beta chain sequence. Germline assignment: CDR1 MNHEY and CDR2 SVGAGI. The V gene lost 8 bases and the J gene lost 4 bases, with 9 bases spanning the gap. The CDR3 covers 12 residues. Authors' analysis steps: Amplification of reference gene primers provided the estimated nucleated cell counts. Sequencing was performed with immunoSEQ multiplex PCR; in TCRdb, only in-frame clones are kept and a portion is missing. That table supplies the V and J calls and clone size; D and trimming were determined from the DNA. The sample lists some 300,000 clones, 70% to 90% occurring once. These data belong to a study of blood T cell repertoires in COVID-19. Overall study: Specimens from acute and convalescent COVID-19 originated in the United States, Italy and Spain. Sample material is recorded as cDNA or gDNA derived from T cells, B-cell-depleted T cells, or PBMCs.

Followed longitudinally, the Seattle patients had been enrolled during active infection. The chain has TRBV6-5 and TRBJ2-1; maybe TRBD2 (5 bases). Material: peripheral blood. The receptor was derived from a woman aged 50 to 60 with COVID-19, enrolled during active disease. The CDR3 nucleotides read TGTGCCAGCGCGCGGGTATACAATGAGCAGTTCTTC. Its translation: CASARVYNEQFF.